This T cell receptor (beta chain) was sequenced for a study of blood T cell repertoires in COVID-19. Study-level information: Material from acute and convalescent COVID-19 was sourced from the United States, Italy and Spain.

While infection was still active, Seattle patients were enrolled and then followed longitudinally. How the authors handled the data: Amplification of reference gene primers provided the estimated nucleated cell counts. Profiled with immunoSEQ multiplex PCR; TCRdb holds only in-frame clones, not every one. From that table come the V and J calls and clone size; the DNA was used to work out D and trimming. The sample yields 100,000 to 150,000 clones, 60% to 80% seen once. This clone was counted ten times or more. The sample consisted of peripheral blood. This receptor was obtained from a man aged 80 or over with COVID-19, enrolled during active disease.

CDR3 in DNA: TGCGCCAGCAGCCAAGATAAAGGGGGCGGTAATTCACCCCTCCACTTT. Translating it yields CASSQDKGGGNSPLHF. The gene calls are TRBV4-1 and TRBJ1-6, with 7 nucleotides matching TRBD1. Germline V CDR1 and CDR2: MGHRA, YSYEKL. This CDR3 is 16 amino acids long. After removal of 0 bases from V and 6 bases from J, the junction contained 5 bases not matched to a gene.